This TCR beta chain was identified in a study of cytomegalovirus exposure and HLA in healthy donors. Whole-study context: The platform used for the approximately 130 validation repertoires matched that of the approximately 640 first-cohort repertoires, a later analysis reported. Study-level results: Rare sequences made up most TCRs, while some public TCRs were found in many donors.

TCRdb's table, derived via immunoSEQ multiplex PCR, lists solely in-frame clones and lacks some. The repertoire includes a few hundred thousand clones, 88% of them detected once, and around 0.92% sits in the top ten. In the case of this clone: Its antigen is currently unknown.

CDR1 and CDR2 (germline): SGHAT, FQNNGV. This CDR3 contains 15 residues. V was shortened by 1 base and J by 6 bases, with 13 bases between the two germline ends. The V call is TRBV11-2, the J call TRBJ2-1; D is unclear. Sequenced: PBMCs. This sequence originates from a woman between 18 and 29 years old in good health and CMV-seronegative. The CDR3 protein is CASSLVGRPGNEQFF. The CDR3 DNA reads as TGTGCCAGCAGCTTAGTGGGCCGGCCAGGCAATGAGCAGTTCTTC.